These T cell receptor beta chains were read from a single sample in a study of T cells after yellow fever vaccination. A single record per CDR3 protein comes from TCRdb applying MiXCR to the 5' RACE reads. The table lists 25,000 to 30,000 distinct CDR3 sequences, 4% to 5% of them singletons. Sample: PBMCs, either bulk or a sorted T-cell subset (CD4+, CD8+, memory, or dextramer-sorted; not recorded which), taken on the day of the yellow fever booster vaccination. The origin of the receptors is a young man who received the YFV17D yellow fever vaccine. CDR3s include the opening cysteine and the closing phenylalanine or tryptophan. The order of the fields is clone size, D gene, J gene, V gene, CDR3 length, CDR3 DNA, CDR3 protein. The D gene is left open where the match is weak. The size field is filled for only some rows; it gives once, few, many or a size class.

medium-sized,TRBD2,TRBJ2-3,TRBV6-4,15,TGTGCCAGCAGTGCCTCTAGCGGGGGGACAGATACGCAGTATTTT,CASSASSGGTDTQYF
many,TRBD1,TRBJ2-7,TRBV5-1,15,TGCGCCAGCAGCTTGGAGGGACAGGGGAGTGACGAGCAGTACTTC,CASSLEGQGSDEQYF
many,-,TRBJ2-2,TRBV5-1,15,TGCGCCAGCAGCCTCCAGGGACAGAACACCGGGGAGCTGTTTTTT,CASSLQGQNTGELFF
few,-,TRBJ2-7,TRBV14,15,TGTGCCAGCAGCCATTCATATGGCAGGGCGGGCGAGCAGTACTTC,CASSHSYGRAGEQYF
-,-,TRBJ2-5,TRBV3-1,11,TGTGCCAGCAGGGTTCTTGAGACCCAGTACTTC,CASRVLETQYF
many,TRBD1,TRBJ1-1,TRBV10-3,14,TGTGCCACTAGTACCGGGACAGACGGAACTGAAGCTTTCTTT,CATSTGTDGTEAFF
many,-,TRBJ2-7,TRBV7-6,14,TGTGCCAGCAGCTTAAATCAACAGACCTACGAGCAGTACTTC,CASSLNQQTYEQYF
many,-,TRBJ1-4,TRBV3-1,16,TGTGCCAGCAGCCAACGGGGGCGCGGGGGTAATGAAAAACTGTTTTTT,CASSQRGRGGNEKLFF
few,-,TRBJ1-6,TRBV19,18,TGTGCCAGTAGTATAATATGGGACCTCGGCTCCTATAATTCACCCCTCCACTTT,CASSIIWDLGSYNSPLHF
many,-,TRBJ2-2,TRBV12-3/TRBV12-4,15,TGTGCCAGCACCTTGTGGGGGCGAAACACCGGGGAGCTGTTTTTT,CASTLWGRNTGELFF
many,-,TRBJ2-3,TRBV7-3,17,TGTGCCAGCAGCTTAATAGGCGGACGTTACAGCACAGATACGCAGTATTTT,CASSLIGGRYSTDTQYF
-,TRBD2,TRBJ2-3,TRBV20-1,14,TGCAGTGCCCCATTAGCGGGGGGCACAGATACGCAGTATTTT,CSAPLAGGTDTQYF
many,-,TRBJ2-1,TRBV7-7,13,TGTGCTAGCAGCCCCAGCTCCTACAATGAGCAGTTCTTC,CASSPSSYNEQFF
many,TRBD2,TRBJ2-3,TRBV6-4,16,TGTGCCAGCAGTGAGGGGACTAGCGGGGGCACAGATACGCAGTATTTT,CASSEGTSGGTDTQYF
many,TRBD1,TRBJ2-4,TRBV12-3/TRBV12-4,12,TGTGCCAGCAGCCGGGACAGTACCCTTCAGTACTTC,CASSRDSTLQYF
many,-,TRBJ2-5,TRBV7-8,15,TGTGCCAGCAGGGCTAACTTGCGGGTACAAGAGACCCAGTACTTC,CASRANLRVQETQYF
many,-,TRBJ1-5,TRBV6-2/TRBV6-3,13,TGTGCCAGCAGTTACGTGGGGGATCAGCCCCAGCATTTT,CASSYVGDQPQHF
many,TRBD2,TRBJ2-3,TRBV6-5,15,TGTGCCAGCAGTTCAGGCGGGGGGGCCACAGATACGCAGTATTTT,CASSSGGGATDTQYF
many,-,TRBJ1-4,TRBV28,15,TGTGCCAGCAGTTCAAGGGACGCAACTAATGAAAAACTGTTTTTT,CASSSRDATNEKLFF
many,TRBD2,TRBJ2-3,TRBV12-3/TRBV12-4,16,TGTGCCAGCAGCTCCCGGACTAGCGGGGGGCGGGGTACGCAGTATTTT,CASSSRTSGGRGTQYF
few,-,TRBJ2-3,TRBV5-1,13,TGCGCCAGCAGCTGGACAGCAACAGATACGCAGTATTTT,CASSWTATDTQYF
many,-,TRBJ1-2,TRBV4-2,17,TGTGCCAGCAGCCAATTAACCCGGACACCATTATCGGATGGCTACACCTTC,CASSQLTRTPLSDGYTF
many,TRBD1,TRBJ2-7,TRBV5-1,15,TGCGCCAGCAGGCCTACAGGGGGCGAGGTAAATTCGCAGTACTTC,CASRPTGGEVNSQYF
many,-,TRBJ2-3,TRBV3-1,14,TGTGCCAGCAACTCACGGGGCAGCACAGATACGCAGTATTTT,CASNSRGSTDTQYF
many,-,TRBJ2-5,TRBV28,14,TGTGCCAGCAGTAAAGTACTAGGCCAAGAGACCCAGTACTTC,CASSKVLGQETQYF
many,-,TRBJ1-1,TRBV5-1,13,TGCGCCAGCAGAGGGACGCAGAACACTGAAGCTTTCTTT,CASRGTQNTEAFF
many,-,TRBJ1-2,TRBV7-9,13,TGTGCCAGCAGCCCTGGGGAGGTCTATGGCTACACCTTC,CASSPGEVYGYTF
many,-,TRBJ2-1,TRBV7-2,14,TGTGCCAGCAGCCCAAACGCGGGTCGCAATGAGCAGTTCTTC,CASSPNAGRNEQFF
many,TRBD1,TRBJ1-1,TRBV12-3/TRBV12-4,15,TGTGCCAGCAGTTTGCGTACAGGGGGGAACACTGAAGCTTTCTTT,CASSLRTGGNTEAFF
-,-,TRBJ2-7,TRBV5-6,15,TGTGCCAGCAGCTTGCGGGGCCCAGGGTCCTACGAGCAGTACTTC,CASSLRGPGSYEQYF
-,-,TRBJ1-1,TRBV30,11,TGTGCCTGGAGTGTTGGGGGGGCAGCTTTCTTT,CAWSVGGAAFF
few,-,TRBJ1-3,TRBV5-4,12,TGTGCCAGCAGCTTGGATGGAAACACCATATATTTT,CASSLDGNTIYF
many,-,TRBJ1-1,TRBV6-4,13,TGTGCCAGCAGTTCCCAAATGAACACTGAAGCTTTCTTT,CASSSQMNTEAFF
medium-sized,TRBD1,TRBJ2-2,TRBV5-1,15,TGCGCCAGCAGCTTCCGGACAGGGGCGACTGGGGAGCTGTTTTTT,CASSFRTGATGELFF
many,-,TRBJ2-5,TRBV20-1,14,TGCAGTGCTAGTGGCGGACTGTTACAAGAGACCCAGTACTTC,CSASGGLLQETQYF
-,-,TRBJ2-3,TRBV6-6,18,TGTGCCAGCAGTTACCCAATCTCCGGGGCCGCTAGCACAGATACGCAGTATTTT,CASSYPISGAASTDTQYF
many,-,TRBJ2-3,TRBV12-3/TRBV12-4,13,TGTGCCAGCATTGGGGGTAGCACAGATACGCAGTATTTT,CASIGGSTDTQYF
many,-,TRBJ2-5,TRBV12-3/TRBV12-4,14,TGTGCCAGCAGTCAGATCGGGATAGGCGAGACCCAGTACTTC,CASSQIGIGETQYF
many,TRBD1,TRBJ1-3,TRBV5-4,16,TGTGCCAGCAGCTACCGGACAGGGTCATCTGGAAACACCATATATTTT,CASSYRTGSSGNTIYF
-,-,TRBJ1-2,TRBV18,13,TGTGCCAGCTCACCAGCCCCAGGCCAGGGCTACACCTTC,CASSPAPGQGYTF
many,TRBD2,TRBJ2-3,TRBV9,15,TGTGCCAGCAGCGTTCTCAGCGGGGGGGCAGATACGCAGTATTTT,CASSVLSGGADTQYF
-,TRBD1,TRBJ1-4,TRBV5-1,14,TGCGCCAGCAGCCCGGGACAGCTAAATGAAAAACTGTTTTTT,CASSPGQLNEKLFF
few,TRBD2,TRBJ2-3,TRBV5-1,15,TGCGCCAGCAGCGGGACTAGCGCGTACACAGATACGCAGTATTTT,CASSGTSAYTDTQYF
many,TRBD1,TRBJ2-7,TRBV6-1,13,TGTGCCAGCAGCAAAGGGACAGGGGTCGAGCAGTACTTC,CASSKGTGVEQYF
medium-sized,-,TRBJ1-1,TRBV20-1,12,TGCAGTGCTTTGGGGCCTAACACTGAAGCTTTCTTT,CSALGPNTEAFF
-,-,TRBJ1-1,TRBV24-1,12,TGTGCCACCAGTGATGGTCTAGGTGAAGCTTTCTTT,CATSDGLGEAFF
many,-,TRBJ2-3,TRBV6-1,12,TGTGCCAGCACGGTCACCACAGATACGCAGTATTTT,CASTVTTDTQYF
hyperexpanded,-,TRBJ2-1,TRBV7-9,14,TGTGCCAGCAGCCCAAGGGCAGGGAAGGGTGAGCAGTTCTTC,CASSPRAGKGEQFF
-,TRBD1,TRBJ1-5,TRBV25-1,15,TGTGCCAGCAGTTCTTCCGGGACAGGGGATCAGCCCCAGCATTTT,CASSSSGTGDQPQHF
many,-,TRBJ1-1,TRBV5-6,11,TGTGCCAGCAGCTTACTCCGTGAAGCTTTCTTT,CASSLLREAFF
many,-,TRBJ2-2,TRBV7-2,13,TGTGCCAGCAGCTTTCTCAGGACCGGGGAGCTGTTTTTT,CASSFLRTGELFF
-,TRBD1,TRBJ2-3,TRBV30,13,TGTGCCTGGTCCAGGGGGAACACAGATACGCAGTATTTT,CAWSRGNTDTQYF
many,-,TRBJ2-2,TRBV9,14,TGTGCCAGCAGCGAGGCGACGAACACCGGGGAGCTGTTTTTT,CASSEATNTGELFF
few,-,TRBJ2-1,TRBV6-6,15,TGTGCCAGCAATCTGGGTCTCAGCTCCTACAATGAGCAGTTCTTC,CASNLGLSSYNEQFF